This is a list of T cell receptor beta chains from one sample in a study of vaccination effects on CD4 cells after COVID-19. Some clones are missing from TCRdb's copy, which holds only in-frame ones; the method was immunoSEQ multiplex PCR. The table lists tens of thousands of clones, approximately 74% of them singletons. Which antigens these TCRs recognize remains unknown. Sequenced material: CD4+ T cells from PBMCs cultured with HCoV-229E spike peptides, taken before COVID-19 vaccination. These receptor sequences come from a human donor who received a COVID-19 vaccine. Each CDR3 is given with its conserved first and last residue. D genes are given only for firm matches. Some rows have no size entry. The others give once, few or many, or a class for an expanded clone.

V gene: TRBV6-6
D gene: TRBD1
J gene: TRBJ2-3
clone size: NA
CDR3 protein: CASGTTGQITNTQYF
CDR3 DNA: TGTGCCAGCGGTACTACGGGACAGATCACAAATACGCAGTATTTT

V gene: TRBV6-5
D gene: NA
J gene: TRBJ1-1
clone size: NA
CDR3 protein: CASSWDSGNTEAFF
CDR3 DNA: TGTGCCAGCAGTTGGGACTCAGGGAACACTGAAGCTTTCTTT

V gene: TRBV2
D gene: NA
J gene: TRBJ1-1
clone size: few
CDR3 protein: CASSEWGRSTEAFF
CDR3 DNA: TGTGCCAGCAGTGAATGGGGGCGGAGCACTGAAGCTTTCTTT

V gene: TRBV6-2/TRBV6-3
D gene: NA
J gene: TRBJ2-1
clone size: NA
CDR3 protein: CASSYYPTGSNEQFF
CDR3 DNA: TGTGCCAGCAGTTACTATCCTACAGGGAGCAATGAGCAGTTCTTC

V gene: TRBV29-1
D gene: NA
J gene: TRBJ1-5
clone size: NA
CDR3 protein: CSVEEGSNQPQHF
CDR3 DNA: TGCAGCGTTGAAGAGGGTAGCAATCAGCCCCAGCATTTT

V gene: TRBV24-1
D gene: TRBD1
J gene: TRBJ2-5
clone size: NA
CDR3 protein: CATSTGGWETQYF
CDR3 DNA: TGTGCCACCAGCACAGGGGGCTGGGAGACCCAGTACTTC

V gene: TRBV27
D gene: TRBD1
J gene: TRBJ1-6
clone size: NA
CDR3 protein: CASSLDRGNNSPLHF
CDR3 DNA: TGTGCCAGCAGTTTGGACAGGGGTAATAATTCACCCCTCCACTTT

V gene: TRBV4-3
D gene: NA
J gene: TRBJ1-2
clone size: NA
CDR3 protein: CASSQDTQVYYGYTF
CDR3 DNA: TGCGCCAGCAGCCAAGATACCCAGGTTTACTATGGCTACACCTTC

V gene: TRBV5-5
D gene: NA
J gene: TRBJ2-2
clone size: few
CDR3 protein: CASSRDSTGELFF
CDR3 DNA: TGTGCCAGCAGCCGAGACTCCACCGGGGAGCTGTTTTTT

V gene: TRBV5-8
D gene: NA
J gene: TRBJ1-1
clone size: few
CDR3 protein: CASPNSAPLEGWNTEAFF
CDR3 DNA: TGTGCCAGCCCCAATTCGGCCCCCCTGGAGGGGTGGAACACTGAAGCTTTCTTT

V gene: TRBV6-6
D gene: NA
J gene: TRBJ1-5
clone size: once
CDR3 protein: CASSLDNQPQHF
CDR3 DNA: TGTGCCAGCAGTCTCGATAATCAGCCCCAGCATTTT

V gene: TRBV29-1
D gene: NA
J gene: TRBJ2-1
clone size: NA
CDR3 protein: CSVRAGRLNEQFF
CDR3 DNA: TGCAGCGTTCGGGCAGGCAGGTTAAATGAGCAGTTCTTC

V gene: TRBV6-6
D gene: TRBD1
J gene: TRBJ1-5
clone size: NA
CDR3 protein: CASSARQGGNQPQHF
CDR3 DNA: TGTGCCAGCAGTGCCCGACAGGGGGGCAATCAGCCCCAGCATTTT

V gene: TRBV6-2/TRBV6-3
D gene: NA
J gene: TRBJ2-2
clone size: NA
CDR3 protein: CASSIRGLNTGELFF
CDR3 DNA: TGTGCCAGCAGTATAAGGGGACTGAACACCGGGGAGCTGTTTTTT